These T cell receptor beta chains were read from a single sample in a study of human T cells and chemical hapten exposure. TCRdb ran MiXCR on the reads and lists one entry per CDR3 protein. The sample gives 120,000 or so distinct CDR3 sequences, over 7.5% of which show up once; roughly 1.3% is in the top ten. Sequenced: whole blood. The receptors were sampled from a human donor in good health. Some clones in this sample may be carry-over from other donors' samples. The CDR3 runs from the conserved cysteine through the conserved F or W. The D gene is left open where the match is weak. Clone size, where shown, is once, few, many, or a class for clones that have expanded.

size	length	D	J	V	CDR3	DNA
-	15	-	TRBJ2-2	TRBV6-2/TRBV6-3	CASSSISANTGELFF	TGTGCCAGCAGTAGCATTTCGGCGAACACCGGGGAGCTGTTTTTT
-	15	-	TRBJ2-7	TRBV5-5	CASSPEGQSNYEQYF	TGTGCCAGCAGCCCGGAGGGACAGAGCAATTACGAGCAGTACTTC
-	16	TRBD2	TRBJ2-1	TRBV27	CASSITSGGPGNEQFF	TGTGCCAGCAGTATTACTAGCGGGGGGCCGGGTAATGAGCAGTTCTTC
-	16	TRBD1	TRBJ2-3	TRBV29-1	CSVEDWGQGATDTQYF	TGCAGCGTTGAAGATTGGGGACAGGGGGCTACAGATACGCAGTATTTT
few	12	-	TRBJ2-7	TRBV7-2	CASSRRDYEQYF	TGTGCCAGCAGCCGGAGGGACTACGAGCAGTACTTC
few	15	TRBD1	TRBJ1-5	TRBV11-2	CASSTTGQGNQPQHF	TGTGCCAGCAGCACCACCGGACAGGGGAATCAGCCCCAGCATTTT
-	13	-	TRBJ2-1	TRBV11-3	CASSLNLPNEQFF	TGTGCCAGCAGCTTAAATCTTCCCAATGAGCAGTTCTTC
few	14	-	TRBJ1-1	TRBV5-5	CASSFPQKNTEAFF	TGTGCCAGCAGCTTCCCACAGAAGAACACTGAAGCTTTCTTT
few	16	-	TRBJ2-3	TRBV3-1	CASSPISTPEEDTQYF	TGTGCCAGCAGCCCAATCAGTACTCCTGAGGAAGATACGCAGTATTTT
many	14	-	TRBJ2-3	TRBV19	CASSLKIRADTQYF	TGTGCCAGTAGTCTAAAGATCAGGGCGGATACGCAGTATTTT
-	13	-	TRBJ2-1	TRBV24-1	CATSDGSYLEQFF	TGTGCCACCAGTGACGGGAGTTACCTTGAGCAGTTCTTC
many	15	-	TRBJ1-1	TRBV5-6	CASSLYGGMNTEAFF	TGTGCCAGCAGCTTGTACGGGGGCATGAACACTGAAGCTTTCTTT
-	14	-	TRBJ1-4	TRBV18	CASSQRTGNEKLFF	TGTGCCAGCTCCCAAAGGACGGGAAATGAAAAACTGTTTTTT
many	15	TRBD2	TRBJ2-3	TRBV10-3	CAISGGGPRTDTQYF	TGTGCCATCAGTGGGGGAGGGCCACGCACAGATACGCAGTATTTT
many	13	-	TRBJ1-5	TRBV12-5	CASGLVSNQPQHF	TGTGCTAGTGGTTTAGTTTCTAATCAGCCCCAGCATTTT
many	14	TRBD1	TRBJ1-6	TRBV20-1	CSASGDRDNSPLHF	TGCAGTGCTTCAGGGGACAGGGATAATTCACCCCTCCACTTT
many	14	-	TRBJ2-5	TRBV29-1	CSVESPRGPETQYF	TGCAGCGTTGAGTCTCCCAGAGGCCCAGAGACCCAGTACTTC
-	13	-	TRBJ2-7	TRBV5-1	CASSSGTFREQYF	TGCGCCAGCAGCTCCGGGACTTTTAGGGAGCAGTACTTC
-	15	-	TRBJ2-5	TRBV25-1	CASSDMRRYQETQYF	TGTGCCAGCAGTGATATGAGAAGGTACCAAGAGACCCAGTACTTC
many	15	TRBD1	TRBJ2-7	TRBV27	CASRRQGLSSYEQYF	TGTGCCAGCAGGCGACAGGGTTTGAGCTCCTACGAGCAGTACTTC
many	13	-	TRBJ2-3	TRBV2	CASSELWADTQYF	TGTGCCAGCAGTGAACTGTGGGCGGATACGCAGTATTTT
many	13	TRBD1	TRBJ1-1	TRBV7-2	CASSPRTGVEAFF	TGTGCCAGCAGCCCGCGGACAGGGGTTGAAGCTTTCTTT
many	15	-	TRBJ2-1	TRBV29-1	CSVEMTGAPYNEQFF	TGCAGCGTTGAAATGACAGGTGCACCCTACAATGAGCAGTTCTTC
many	15	-	TRBJ1-5	TRBV2	CASGEGQAFNQPQHF	TGTGCCAGCGGGGAAGGTCAGGCTTTCAATCAGCCCCAGCATTTT
many	18	TRBD1	TRBJ2-1	TRBV11-3	CASSLASNRGPTYNEQFF	TGTGCCAGCAGCTTAGCCTCAAACAGGGGGCCGACCTACAATGAGCAGTTCTTC
-	14	TRBD1	TRBJ1-4	TRBV4-1	CASSPNPRGGKLFF	TGCGCCAGCAGCCCAAACCCCAGGGGGGGAAAACTGTTTTTT
few	15	TRBD2	TRBJ2-1	TRBV6-1	CASSGTSGRAYEQFF	TGTGCCAGCAGCGGGACTAGCGGGAGGGCCTATGAGCAGTTCTTC
many	14	-	TRBJ1-2	TRBV5-1	CASSLVGGNYGYTF	TGCGCCAGCAGCTTGGTAGGTGGGAACTATGGCTACACCTTC
many	14	TRBD2	TRBJ2-1	TRBV7-2	CASSLGLAGDEQFF	TGTGCCAGCAGCCTAGGACTAGCTGGCGATGAGCAGTTCTTC
-	15	TRBD2	TRBJ2-7	TRBV12-3/TRBV12-4	CASSLFLAGAYEQYF	TGTGCCAGCAGTTTGTTCCTAGCGGGAGCCTACGAGCAGTACTTC
many	15	-	TRBJ1-4	TRBV20-1	CSARDWAGVNEKLFF	TGCAGTGCTAGAGATTGGGCAGGGGTAAACGAAAAACTGTTTTTT
many	13	-	TRBJ1-2	TRBV3-1	CASSPGQNYGYTF	TGTGCCAGCAGCCCAGGACAGAACTATGGCTACACCTTC
few	11	-	TRBJ2-7	TRBV29-1	CSVGGPYEQYF	TGCAGCGTTGGAGGCCCCTACGAGCAGTACTTC
few	13	-	TRBJ2-5	TRBV5-4	CASSSGPQETQYF	TGTGCCAGCAGCTCGGGACCGCAAGAGACCCAGTACTTC
many	17	-	TRBJ2-2	TRBV6-6	CASSNYLTGKNAGELFF	TGTGCCAGCAGTAACTACCTTACAGGGAAGAACGCCGGGGAGCTGTTTTTT
-	13	-	TRBJ1-2	TRBV5-5	CASSFRVAYGYTF	TGTGCCAGCAGCTTCAGGGTCGCCTATGGCTACACCTTC
few	18	-	TRBJ2-6	TRBV25-1	CASSNLVGPGAGANVLTF	TGTGCCAGCAGTAACTTGGTCGGCCCAGGGGCTGGGGCCAACGTCCTGACTTTC
many	13	-	TRBJ2-7	TRBV20-1	CSARDTRDFEQYF	TGCAGTGCTAGAGACACCCGGGACTTCGAGCAGTACTTC
few	16	TRBD2	TRBJ2-5	TRBV15	CATSRGTSGSQETQYF	TGTGCCACCAGCAGAGGGACTAGCGGGAGTCAAGAGACCCAGTACTTC
many	15	TRBD1	TRBJ2-7	TRBV5-1	CASSRDRGISYEQYF	TGCGCCAGCAGCAGGGACAGGGGGATTTCCTACGAGCAGTACTTC
-	13	-	TRBJ1-2	TRBV7-8	CASSPTVNYGYTF	TGTGCCAGCAGCCCGACAGTTAACTATGGCTACACCTTC
-	20	TRBD2	TRBJ2-1	TRBV20-1	CSAHPRGGLAGYYSYNEQFF	TGCAGTGCCCACCCCAGGGGGGGACTAGCGGGATATTATTCCTACAATGAGCAGTTCTTC